What follows describes a single T cell receptor beta chain. The entry originates in a study of blood T cell repertoires in COVID-19. This CDR3 spans 13 amino acids. Germline-derived CDR1 and CDR2 are SNHLY and FYNNEI. V lost 7 bases and J lost 6; bases outside the gene matches: 9. The table came from immunoSEQ multiplex PCR; TCRdb's copy has only in-frame clones and leaves some out. This sample has approximately 300,000 clones; 90% to 95% occur once, and the top ten carry around 3.9%. The V gene is TRBV2, the J gene TRBJ2-7; TRBD1 agrees at 7 bases. Sequenced input: PBMCs or T cells enriched from blood (not recorded which). The source is a woman aged 30 to 39 who had been exposed to COVID-19. CDR3 loop: CASNGEGGVEQYF. The DNA of the CDR3 is TGTGCCAGCAATGGGGAAGGGGGCGTCGAGCAGTACTTC.